This TCR beta chain was sequenced in a study of CD8 T cells in Susac syndrome. The CDR3 is made up of 12 amino acids. Germline loops: CDR1 SQVTM, CDR2 ANQGSEA. The V gene lost 4 bases and the J gene lost 3 bases, with 9 bases spanning the gap. The RNA, about 0.45 to 1 ug, was put through reverse transcription using random hexamers. The amplification used immunoSEQ multiplex PCR on TCR beta CDR3; it spanned 54 Vbeta and 13 Jbeta. TCRdb independently ran MiXCR on the immunoSEQ multiplex PCR reads; one entry per CDR3 protein. The sample records about 140,000 distinct CDR3 sequences, approximately 95% being singletons. While CD8+ and CD4+ T cells were isolated negatively, TEMRA cells were enriched by FACS.

The sequence derives from a human donor with multiple sclerosis. This rearrangement joins TRBV29-1 to TRBJ1-1; D not certain. The specimen was CD4+ T cells from PBMCs. CDR3 nucleotide sequence: TGCAGCGTTGCCAGGATGCACACTGAAGCTTTCTTT. This sequence encodes CSVARMHTEAFF.